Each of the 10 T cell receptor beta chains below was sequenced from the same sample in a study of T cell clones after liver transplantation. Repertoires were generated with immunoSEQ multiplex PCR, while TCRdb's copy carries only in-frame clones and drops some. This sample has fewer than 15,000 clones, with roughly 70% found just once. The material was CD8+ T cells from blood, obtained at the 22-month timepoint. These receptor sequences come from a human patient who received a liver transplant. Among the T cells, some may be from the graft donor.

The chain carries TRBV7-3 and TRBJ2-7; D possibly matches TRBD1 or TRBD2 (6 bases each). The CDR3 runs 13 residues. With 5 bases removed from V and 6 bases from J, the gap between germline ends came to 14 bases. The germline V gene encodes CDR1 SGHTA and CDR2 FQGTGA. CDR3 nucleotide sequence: TGTGCCAGCAGCCCGGGGGCAAGTCGCGAGCAGTACTTC. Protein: CASSPGASREQYF.

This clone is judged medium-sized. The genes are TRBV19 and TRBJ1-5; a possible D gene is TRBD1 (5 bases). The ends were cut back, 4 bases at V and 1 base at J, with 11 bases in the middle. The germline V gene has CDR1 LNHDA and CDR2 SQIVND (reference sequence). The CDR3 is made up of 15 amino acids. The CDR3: CASSRWGTSNQPQHF. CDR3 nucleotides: TGTGCCAGTAGTAGGTGGGGCACGAGCAATCAGCCCCAGCATTTT.

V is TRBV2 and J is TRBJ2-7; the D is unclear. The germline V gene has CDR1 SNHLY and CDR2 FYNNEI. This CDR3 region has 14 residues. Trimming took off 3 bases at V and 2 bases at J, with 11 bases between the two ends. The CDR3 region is CASSDFDEAYEQYF. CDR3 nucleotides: TGTGCCAGCAGTGACTTTGATGAAGCCTACGAGCAGTACTTC.

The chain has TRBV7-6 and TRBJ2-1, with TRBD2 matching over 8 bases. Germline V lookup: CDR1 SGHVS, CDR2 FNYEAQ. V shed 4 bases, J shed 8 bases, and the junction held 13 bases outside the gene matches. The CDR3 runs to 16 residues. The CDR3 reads CASSSLSGISSYEQFF. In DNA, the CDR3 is TGTGCCAGCAGCTCACTTAGCGGGATATCTAGTTATGAGCAGTTCTTC.

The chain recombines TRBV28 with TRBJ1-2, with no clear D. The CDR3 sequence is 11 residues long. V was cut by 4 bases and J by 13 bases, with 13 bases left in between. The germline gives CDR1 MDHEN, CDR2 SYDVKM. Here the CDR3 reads CASSSPSASTF. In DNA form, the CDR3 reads TGTGCCAGCAGTTCCCCCAGCGCGTCCACCTTC.

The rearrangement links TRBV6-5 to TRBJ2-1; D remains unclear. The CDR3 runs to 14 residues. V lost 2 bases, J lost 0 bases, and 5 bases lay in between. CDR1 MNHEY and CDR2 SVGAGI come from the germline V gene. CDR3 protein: CASSYGSSYNEQFF. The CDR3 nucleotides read TGTGCCAGCAGTTACGGAAGCTCCTACAATGAGCAGTTCTTC.

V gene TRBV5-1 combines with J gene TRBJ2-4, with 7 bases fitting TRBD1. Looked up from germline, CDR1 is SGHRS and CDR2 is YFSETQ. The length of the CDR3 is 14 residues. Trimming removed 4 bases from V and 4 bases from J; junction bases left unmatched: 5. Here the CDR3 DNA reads TGCGCCAGCAGCAACCCGGGACAGAAAAACATTCAGTACTTC. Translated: CASSNPGQKNIQYF.

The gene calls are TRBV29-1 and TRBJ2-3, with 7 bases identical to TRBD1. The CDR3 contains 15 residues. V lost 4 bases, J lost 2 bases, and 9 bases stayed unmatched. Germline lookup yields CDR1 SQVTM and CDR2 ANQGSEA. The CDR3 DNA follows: TGCAGCGTTGGCCTCCGGGGACAGCCCACAGATACGCAGTATTTT. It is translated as CSVGLRGQPTDTQYF.

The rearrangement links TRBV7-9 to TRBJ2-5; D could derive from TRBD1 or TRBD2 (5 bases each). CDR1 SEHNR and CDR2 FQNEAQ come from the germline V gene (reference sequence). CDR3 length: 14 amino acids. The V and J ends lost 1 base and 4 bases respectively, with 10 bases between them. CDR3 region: CASSLVGGGETQYF. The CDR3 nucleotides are TGTGCCAGCAGCTTAGTTGGGGGTGGAGAGACCCAGTACTTC.

The CDR3 DNA is TGCAGCGTTGAAGCCCAAGGGCCTGAACCCCGGGCAAGCACAGATACGCAGTATTTT. Its translation is CSVEAQGPEPRASTDTQYF. This rearrangement joins TRBV29-1 to TRBJ2-3; D gene ambiguous. The length of the CDR3 is 19 residues. Trimming cost V 1 base and J 0 bases, with 23 bases left between them. Germline assignment: CDR1 SQVTM and CDR2 ANQGSEA.